This T cell receptor (beta chain) was found in a study of CD8 T cells in Susac syndrome. Random hexamers were used to reverse transcribe an amount of roughly 0.45 to 1 ug RNA. The immunoSEQ assay covered 54 Vbeta and 13 Jbeta segments for CDR3. MiXCR was run by TCRdb on the immunoSEQ multiplex PCR reads, yielding one entry per CDR3 protein. The sample consists of 150,000 to 200,000 distinct CDR3 sequences, roughly 94% of them appearing once. V lost 8 bases to trimming and J lost 12 bases, with 14 bases between them. This CDR3 has 11 residues. CDR1 MNHEY and CDR2 SVGEGT come from the germline V gene. V is TRBV6-2 or TRBV6-3 and J is TRBJ2-1; the D gene is possibly TRBD2 (6 bases). The clonotype comes from a human donor with multiple sclerosis. The source material was CD4+ T cells from PBMCs. CDR3 nucleotide sequence: TGTGCCAGCTCTCAAACAGCGGGGCAGTTCTTC. Residues: CASSQTAGQFF.